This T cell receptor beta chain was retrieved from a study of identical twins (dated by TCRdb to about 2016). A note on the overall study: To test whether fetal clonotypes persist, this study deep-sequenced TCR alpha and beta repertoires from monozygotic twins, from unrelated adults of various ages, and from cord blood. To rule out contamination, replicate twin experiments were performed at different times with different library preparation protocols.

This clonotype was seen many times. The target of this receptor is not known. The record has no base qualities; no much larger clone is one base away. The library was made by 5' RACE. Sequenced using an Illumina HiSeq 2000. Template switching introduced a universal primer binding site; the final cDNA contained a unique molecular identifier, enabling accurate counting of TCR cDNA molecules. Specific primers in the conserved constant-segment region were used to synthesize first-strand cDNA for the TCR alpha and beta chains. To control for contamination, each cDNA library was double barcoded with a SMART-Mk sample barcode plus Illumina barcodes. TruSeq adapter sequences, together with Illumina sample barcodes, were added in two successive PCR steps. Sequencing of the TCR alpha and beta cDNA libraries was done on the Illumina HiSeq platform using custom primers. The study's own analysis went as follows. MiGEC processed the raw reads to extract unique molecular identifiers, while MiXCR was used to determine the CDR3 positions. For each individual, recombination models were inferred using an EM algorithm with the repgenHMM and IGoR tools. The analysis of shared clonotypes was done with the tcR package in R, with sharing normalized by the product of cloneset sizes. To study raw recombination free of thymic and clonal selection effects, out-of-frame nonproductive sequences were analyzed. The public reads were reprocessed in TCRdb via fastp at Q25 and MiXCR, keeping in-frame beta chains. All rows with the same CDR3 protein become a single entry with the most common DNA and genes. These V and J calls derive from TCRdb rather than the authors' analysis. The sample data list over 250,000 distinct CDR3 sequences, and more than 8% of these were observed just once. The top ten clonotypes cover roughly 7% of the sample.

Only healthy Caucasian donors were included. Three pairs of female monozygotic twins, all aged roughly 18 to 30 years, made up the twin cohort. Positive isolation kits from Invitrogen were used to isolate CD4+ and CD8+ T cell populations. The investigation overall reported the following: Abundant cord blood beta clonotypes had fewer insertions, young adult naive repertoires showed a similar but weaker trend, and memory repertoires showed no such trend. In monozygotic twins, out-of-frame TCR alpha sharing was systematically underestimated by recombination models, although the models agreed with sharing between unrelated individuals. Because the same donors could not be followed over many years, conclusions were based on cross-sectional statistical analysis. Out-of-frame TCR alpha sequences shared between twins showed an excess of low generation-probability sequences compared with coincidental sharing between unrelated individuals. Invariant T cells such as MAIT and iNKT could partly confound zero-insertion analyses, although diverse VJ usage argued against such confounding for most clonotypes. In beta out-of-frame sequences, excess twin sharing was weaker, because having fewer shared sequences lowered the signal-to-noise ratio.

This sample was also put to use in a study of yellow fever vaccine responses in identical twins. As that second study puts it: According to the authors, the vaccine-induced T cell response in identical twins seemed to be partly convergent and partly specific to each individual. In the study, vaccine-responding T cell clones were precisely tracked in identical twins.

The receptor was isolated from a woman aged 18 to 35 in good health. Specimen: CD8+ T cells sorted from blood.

CDR3 protein: CASRAPTGNYGYTF. The DNA sequence follows: TGTGCCAGCAGGGCTCCGACAGGGAACTATGGCTACACCTTC. The chain is encoded by TRBV7-2 joined to TRBJ1-2, with 7 bases in between that match TRBD1. Based on the germline V gene, the CDR1 and CDR2 sequences are SGHTA and FQGNSA. V has 6 bases trimmed and J has 2 bases trimmed; junction bases matching no gene number 6. The CDR3 has 14 amino acids, counting the end cysteine and phenylalanine. Only the CDR3 region is kept as DNA, spanning 42 bases read in frame from base 1.